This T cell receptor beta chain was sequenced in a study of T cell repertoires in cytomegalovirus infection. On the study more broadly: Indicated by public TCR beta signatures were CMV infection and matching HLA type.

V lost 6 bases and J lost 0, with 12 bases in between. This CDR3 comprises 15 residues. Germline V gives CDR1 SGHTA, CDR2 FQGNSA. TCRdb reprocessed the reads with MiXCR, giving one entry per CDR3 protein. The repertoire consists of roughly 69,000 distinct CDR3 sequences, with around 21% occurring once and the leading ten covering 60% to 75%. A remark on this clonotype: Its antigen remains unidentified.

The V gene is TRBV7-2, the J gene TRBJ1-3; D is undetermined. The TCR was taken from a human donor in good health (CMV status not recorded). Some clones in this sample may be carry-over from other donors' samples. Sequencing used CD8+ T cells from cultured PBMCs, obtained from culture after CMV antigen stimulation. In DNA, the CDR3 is TGTGCCAGCAGTCCGCGGGATCTCTCTGGAAACACCATATATTTT. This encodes CASSPRDLSGNTIYF.